Sequencing of this T cell receptor beta chain was carried out in a study of cytomegalovirus exposure and HLA in healthy donors. Germline V gene lookup returns CDR1 KGHSH and CDR2 LQKENI. V was trimmed by 3 bases and J by 7 bases, leaving 10 bases between them. This CDR3 comprises 13 residues. Details on this clone: The target antigen is unknown.

General observations from the study: A later analysis, which compared TCR beta chains of equal frequency, found the HLA-associated ones more clonally expanded. A list of more than 150 TCR beta chains associated with cytomegalovirus was given.

The PCR made use of 60 Vbeta and 13 Jbeta primers. Produced via immunoSEQ multiplex PCR; TCRdb's table is partial and in-frame only. Of roughly 110,000 clones in the sample, 65% to 85% were seen once. The sequencing sample was made of PBMCs. The rearrangement links TRBV18 to TRBJ2-1, with a tentative D call TRBD2 (5 bases). This TCR was recovered from a woman in her twenties or thirties in good health and CMV-seropositive. The CDR3 spells CASSPPGENEQFF. The CDR3 nucleotides are TGTGCCAGCTCACCTCCCGGGGAGAATGAGCAGTTCTTC.